These 19 T cell receptor beta chains came from one sample sequenced in a study of shared clonotypes between healthy human individuals. Some clones are missing from TCRdb's copy, which holds only in-frame ones; the method was immunoSEQ multiplex PCR. The sample has roughly 1,000,000 clones, about 80% seen once. The sequenced material came from memory CD4+ T cells from PBMCs. Specified subset: CD45RA-negative fraction. All receptors derive from a man aged 18 to 30 in good health. Some clones in this sample may be carry-over from other donors' samples.

This chain joins TRBV9 and TRBJ2-3; D is ambiguous. The CDR3 is 12 amino acids. V was clipped by 4 bases and J by 6 bases, with 9 bases between them. Germline CDR1 is SGDLS and CDR2 is YYNGEE. DNA of the CDR3: TGTGCCAGCAGCTCCTTCGGGGATACGCAGTATTTT. Amino acid sequence: CASSSFGDTQYF.

The J gene is TRBJ2-4, the V gene TRBV10-1, with 8 bases matching TRBD1. CDR1 WNHNN and CDR2 SYGVQD come from the germline V gene (reference sequence). This CDR3 has 12 residues. V dropped 6 bases and J dropped 6; count of bases not matched to a gene: 1. CDR3 in DNA: TGCGCCAGCAGAGACAGGGGAAACATTCAGTACTTC. Protein sequence: CASRDRGNIQYF.

Here the CDR3 reads CASSWTAGSTDTQYF. The CDR3 DNA follows: TGTGCCAGCAGCTGGACGGCAGGCAGCACAGATACGCAGTATTTT. The chain is built from TRBV5-6 and TRBJ2-3; no clear D. The V and J ends lost 3 bases and 0 bases respectively, with 11 bases between them. The CDR3 extends over 15 amino acids. Per germline, CDR1 SGHDT and CDR2 YYEEEE.

The chain couples TRBV19 to TRBJ1-2, with D tentatively TRBD1 (6 bases). Germline V gene sequence: CDR1 LNHDA, CDR2 SQIVND (reference sequence). Trimming took 7 bases from V and 2 from J, leaving 14 bases between them. The CDR3 is 14 residues long. The CDR3 loop reads CASTPRTVNYGYTF. In DNA, the CDR3 is TGTGCCAGTACCCCTAGGACAGTCAACTATGGCTACACCTTC.

This clone has only one observation. The rearrangement uses TRBV2 and TRBJ1-2; unclear D gene. Germline CDR1 is SNHLY and CDR2 is FYNNEI. The CDR3 extends over 15 amino acids. The V and J ends lost 6 bases and 4 bases respectively, with 18 bases between them. The CDR3 loop is CASSLSTGDGYGYTF. CDR3 nucleotides: TGTGCCAGCAGCCTCAGTACCGGGGATGGCTATGGCTACACCTTC.

Details on this clone: Other nucleotide sequences from this sample produce the same CDR3. The V and J genes are TRBV6-6 and TRBJ2-7; TRBD1 matches at 8 bases. Trimming removed 6 bases from V and 1 base from J; junction bases left unmatched: 2. In germline, CDR1 is MNHNY, CDR2 SVGAGI (reference sequence). The CDR3 extends over 13 amino acids. In DNA, the CDR3 is TGTGCCAGCAGAGGACAGGGATCCTACGAGCAGTACTTC. Translated, it gives CASRGQGSYEQYF.

The rearrangement uses TRBV19 and TRBJ2-6, with 12 bases lining up with TRBD2. The CDR3 is 16 amino acids. Trimming took 5 bases from V and 9 from J; bases not matched to a gene: 8. Germline V gives CDR1 LNHDA, CDR2 SQIVND (reference sequence). The CDR3 here is CASSARLAGEGNVLTF. The CDR3 nucleotides are TGTGCCAGTAGTGCGAGACTAGCGGGAGAGGGCAACGTCCTGACTTTC.

This chain uses TRBV9 with TRBJ2-1; D may be TRBD2 (5 bases). The germline gives CDR1 SGDLS, CDR2 YYNGEE. The ends were cut back, 0 bases at V and 3 bases at J, with 13 bases in the middle. This CDR3 region has 16 residues. CDR3 in amino acids: CASSVDRPGLYNEQFF. In nucleotides, the CDR3 is TGTGCCAGCAGCGTAGACCGACCCGGACTCTACAATGAGCAGTTCTTC.

This clone was found once. The CDR3 loop is CASSLGPVYFYEQYF. The CDR3 DNA is TGTGCCAGCAGCTTGGGCCCGGTATATTTCTACGAGCAGTACTTC. The chain has TRBV5-8 and TRBJ2-7; D remains unclear. The CDR3 contains 15 residues. Germline CDR1 and CDR2: SGHTS and YDEGEE. The ends were cut back, 0 bases at V and 3 bases at J, with 13 bases in the middle.

The chain carries TRBV19 and TRBJ2-7, with D perhaps matching TRBD1 (6 bases). Germline-derived CDR1 and CDR2 are LNHDA and SQIVND (reference sequence). V was clipped by 5 bases and J by 4 bases, with 15 bases between them. The CDR3 length is 14 residues. CDR3 DNA sequence: TGTGCCAGTAGTCTACAGGGTCGGAATTACGAGCAGTACTTC. It translates to CASSLQGRNYEQYF.

The rearrangement joins TRBV7-2 to TRBJ2-7; TRBD1 aligns across 7 bases. The junction had 6 bases not matched to a gene; V was cut back by 7 bases and J by 9 bases. The V gene's germline CDR1 is SGHTA and CDR2 FQGNSA. CDR3 length: 11 amino acids. The CDR3 here is CASTNTGVQYF. The CDR3 DNA sequence: TGTGCCAGCACCAATACAGGGGTGCAGTACTTC.

J is TRBJ2-5 and V is TRBV7-2, with D perhaps matching TRBD1 or TRBD2 (6 bases each). Between the trimmed V and J ends, which lost 2 bases and 4 bases, there was a span of 11 bases. Germline V gene data show CDR1 as SGHTA and CDR2 as FQGNSA. The CDR3 spans 14 residues. The CDR3 is CASSLQGGRETQYF. CDR3 coding DNA: TGTGCCAGCAGCTTACAAGGGGGGAGAGAGACCCAGTACTTC.

V gene TRBV5-4 combines with J gene TRBJ2-7; a possible D gene is TRBD1 (6 bases). Trimming took off 0 bases at V and 0 bases at J, with 10 bases between the two ends. The CDR3 has 15 amino acids. CDR1 and CDR2 (germline): SGHNT, YYREEE (reference sequence). DNA of the CDR3: TGTGCCAGCAGCTTGGCAGGGGCCGTCTCCTACGAGCAGTACTTC. It codes for CASSLAGAVSYEQYF. The variable domain in full, completed from reference TRBV5-4 and TRBJ2-7, reads ETGVTQSPTHLIKTRGQQVTLRCSSQSGHNTVSWYQQALGQGPQFIFQYYREEENGRGNFPPRFSGLQFPNYSSELNVNALELDDSALYLCASSLAGAVSYEQYFGPGTRLTVT.

V and J are TRBV6-1 and TRBJ1-2; 10 bases match TRBD1. This CDR3 comprises 15 residues. The germline CDR1 and CDR2 sequences are MNHNS and SASEGT. V lost 1 base, J lost 7 bases, and 6 bases stayed unmatched. CDR3 loop: CASSEGTGGRAGYTF. The DNA for the CDR3 is TGTGCCAGCAGTGAAGGGACAGGGGGAAGAGCTGGCTACACCTTC.

This chain connects TRBV7-3 to TRBJ2-1; the match to TRBD2 covers 10 bases. Losses at the gene ends were 4 bases for V and 2 bases for J; bases not matched to a gene: 2. Germline V gives CDR1 SGHTA, CDR2 FQGTGA. The CDR3 has 15 amino acids. CDR3 coding DNA: TGTGCCAGCAGCTACGGACTAGCGGCCTACAATGAGCAGTTCTTC. It encodes CASSYGLAAYNEQFF.

V gene TRBV25-1 combines with J gene TRBJ1-3; 10 positions agree with TRBD1. CDR3 size: 15 residues. The trim removed 1 base at V and 8 bases at J, leaving 5 bases unmatched. Germline V lookup: CDR1 MGHDK, CDR2 SYGVNS. The CDR3 sequence is CASSESGTGADTIYF. The CDR3 DNA sequence: TGTGCCAGCAGTGAATCCGGGACAGGGGCAGACACCATATATTTT.

There are many counts of this clone. This sequence joins TRBV11-2 and TRBJ2-7; TRBD2 matches 9 bases. Unmatched junction bases numbered 5, after V lost 5 bases and J lost 6 bases. Germline V lookup: CDR1 SGHAT, CDR2 FQNNGV. The CDR3 covers 13 residues. The CDR3 region is CASSRIAGAEQYF. For the CDR3, the DNA is TGTGCCAGCAGCCGCATAGCGGGAGCCGAGCAGTACTTC.

V and J are TRBV4-3 and TRBJ1-2, with D possibly matching TRBD1 (6 bases). Germline CDR1 LGHNA, CDR2 YSLEER. This CDR3 contains 15 residues. Trimming shortened V by 0 bases and J by 4 bases, and 12 bases separated the two germline ends. In DNA form, the CDR3 reads TGCGCCAGCAGCCAAGAGCACAGGGCTAGCTATGGCTACACCTTC. Translation: CASSQEHRASYGYTF.

J is TRBJ2-2 and V is TRBV28; TRBD1 might be the D (5 bases). CDR3 length: 16 residues. Germline CDR1 is MDHEN and CDR2 is SYDVKM. V gave up 4 bases and J gave up 3 bases, with 15 bases separating them. The CDR3 loop reads CASSSIPTGYTGELFF. The CDR3 nucleotides read TGTGCCAGCAGTTCCATTCCTACAGGATACACCGGGGAGCTGTTTTTT.